The 30 T cell receptor beta chains in this list originate from one sample, sequenced in a study of cytomegalovirus exposure and HLA in healthy donors. Profiled with immunoSEQ multiplex PCR; TCRdb holds only in-frame clones, not every one. The table includes around 150,000 clones, less than 90% detected once. Sequenced input: PBMCs. All receptors derive from a woman aged 18-35 years in good health and CMV-seronegative.

The chain joins TRBV5-4 to TRBJ2-7; D is undetermined. The CDR3 loop spans 15 amino acids. Germline lookup yields CDR1 SGHNT and CDR2 YYREEE (reference sequence). The germline V and J ends were trimmed by 5 bases and 0 bases, with 15 bases remaining between them. CDR3 region: CASSPDKLPSYEQYF. The CDR3 coding sequence is TGTGCCAGCAGTCCCGACAAGCTCCCCTCCTACGAGCAGTACTTC.

This clone was counted a single time. The CDR3 region is CASSLAGSRNEQFF. CDR3 nucleotide sequence: TGTGCCAGCAGCTTGGCCGGGAGTAGAAATGAGCAGTTCTTC. V usage is TRBV7-8 and J usage is TRBJ2-1, with D possibly being TRBD2 (6 bases). CDR3 length: 14 residues. CDR1 SGHVS and CDR2 FQNEAQ come from the germline V gene. V was cut by 3 bases and J by 7 bases, with 13 bases left in between.

The gene calls are TRBV19 and TRBJ1-1, with TRBD1 as a possible D gene (5 bases). Germline V gene data show CDR1 as LNHDA and CDR2 as SQIVND (reference sequence). The CDR3 has 18 amino acids. V was cut by 6 bases and J by 4 bases, with 27 bases left in between. CDR3: CASRPRGKGRRVGTEAFF. For the CDR3, the DNA is TGTGCCAGTAGACCGCGGGGGAAGGGAAGGAGGGTCGGCACTGAAGCTTTCTTT.

This chain uses TRBV19 with TRBJ2-5, with TRBD2 as a possible D gene (5 bases). Germline CDR1 LNHDA, CDR2 SQIVND (reference sequence). This CDR3 spans 16 amino acids. V was pared by 1 base and J by 2 bases, with 14 bases between. In nucleotides, the CDR3 is TGTGCCAGTAGTATAGGAACAGCGGCGATTCAAGAGACCCAGTACTTC. Residues: CASSIGTAAIQETQYF.

The chain links TRBV13 to TRBJ2-3; D may be TRBD2 (6 bases). Per the germline V gene, CDR1 is PRHDT and CDR2 is FYEKMQ (reference sequence). The CDR3 consists of 15 residues. Trimming took off 9 bases at V and 4 bases at J, with 20 bases between the two ends. CDR3 region: CASTSRLDLADTQYF. In DNA form, the CDR3 reads TGTGCCAGTACCTCCCGACTAGATTTGGCAGATACGCAGTATTTT.

This clone was found once. CDR3 loop: CASSVRDRDFVNQPQHF. The CDR3, as DNA: TGTGCCAGCAGCGTAAGGGACAGGGATTTCGTCAATCAGCCCCAGCATTTT. This chain links TRBV9 with TRBJ1-5, with 9 bases that match TRBD1. The CDR3 spans 17 residues. The V segment lost 1 base and the J segment 3 bases; nucleotides outside the gene matches: 8. Per the germline V gene, CDR1 is SGDLS and CDR2 is YYNGEE.

The J gene is TRBJ2-7, the V gene TRBV27, with 9 bases fitting TRBD1. Germline lookup yields CDR1 MNHEY and CDR2 SMNVEV (reference sequence). CDR3 size: 15 residues. The J segment lost 3 bases and the V segment lost 2 bases, leaving 5 bases of the junction unmatched. Written as DNA, the CDR3 is TGTGCCAGCAGTTTAACCGGGACAGGGTTCTACGAGCAGTACTTC. This sequence encodes CASSLTGTGFYEQYF.

Concerning this clone: The junction and the germline gene differ at one end; a read error may be behind it. The CDR3 DNA sequence: TGTGCCAGCACCCAAACCGGGACTTGCAAAAGTCTGCCCTTC. Amino acid sequence: CASTQTGTCKSLPF. The J gene is TRBJ1-2, the V gene TRBV9; a weak D match, TRBD1 (5 bases). The CDR3 runs to 14 residues. The germline gives CDR1 SGDLS, CDR2 YYNGEE.

This clone turned up a few times. V and J are TRBV5-4 and TRBJ2-1; the D gene is possibly TRBD2 (5 bases). V lost 4 bases to trimming and J lost 1 base, with 18 bases between them. Germline lookup yields CDR1 SGHNT and CDR2 YYREEE (reference sequence). This CDR3 region has 17 residues. CDR3 nucleotides: TGTGCCAGCAGCCCCCCGAGAGGGATAGGGTCCTACAATGAGCAGTTCTTC. Amino acids: CASSPPRGIGSYNEQFF.

J is TRBJ2-3 and V is TRBV13; 8 nucleotides agree with TRBD1. The germline V gene has CDR1 PRHDT and CDR2 FYEKMQ (reference sequence). The CDR3 runs 14 residues. Unmatched junction bases numbered 3, after V lost 5 bases and J lost 2 bases. The CDR3 loop reads CASSGQGFTDTQYF. In DNA, the CDR3 is TGTGCCAGCAGCGGACAGGGCTTCACAGATACGCAGTATTTT.

J is TRBJ1-1 and V is TRBV5-1; 8 nucleotides agree with TRBD1. The CDR3 has 15 amino acids. The germline CDR1 and CDR2 sequences are SGHRS and YFSETQ. Trimming removed 4 bases from V and 5 bases from J; junction bases left unmatched: 10. The CDR3 here is CASSPNGQGRTEAFF. CDR3 nucleotide sequence: TGCGCCAGCAGCCCGAACGGACAGGGTCGGACTGAAGCTTTCTTT.

The chain uses TRBV19 and TRBJ1-1; the D is unclear. Trimming pared 5 bases from V and 0 bases from J, leaving 16 bases between. Germline V CDR1 and CDR2: LNHDA, SQIVND (reference sequence). This CDR3 comprises 16 residues. CDR3 protein: CASSPLLFGLNTEAFF. The CDR3 nucleotides read TGTGCCAGTAGTCCCCTCCTTTTTGGCCTGAACACTGAAGCTTTCTTT.

This CDR3 is CASSSFRQGSSATNEKLFF. CDR3 bases: TGTGCCAGCAGCTCCTTTCGGCAGGGGTCGTCTGCAACTAATGAAAAACTGTTTTTT. This chain connects TRBV7-6 to TRBJ1-4; TRBD1 is a possible D gene (6 bases). Germline assignment: CDR1 SGHVS and CDR2 FNYEAQ. The CDR3 runs 19 residues. With 4 bases removed from V and 0 bases from J, the gap between germline ends came to 21 bases.

The gene calls are TRBV18 and TRBJ2-2; 10 nucleotides agree with TRBD2. Trimming took 1 base from V and 2 from J; bases not matched to a gene: 7. The CDR3 consists of 18 residues. Germline V gene sequence: CDR1 KGHSH, CDR2 LQKENI. CDR3 in amino acids: CASSPQELAGGNTGELFF. The CDR3 DNA reads as TGTGCCAGCTCACCACAGGAGTTAGCGGGGGGAAACACCGGGGAGCTGTTTTTT.

The rearrangement links TRBV19 to TRBJ2-7, with 7 bases aligning to TRBD2. The CDR3 contains 14 residues. From germline, CDR1 is LNHDA and CDR2 SQIVND (reference sequence). Germline trimming cut 1 base from V and 9 bases from J; bases unmatched to any gene: 9. CDR3 sequence: CASSIVYAGVGQYF. CDR3 nucleotides: TGTGCCAGTAGTATAGTGTACGCGGGAGTAGGGCAGTACTTC.

In nucleotides, the CDR3 is TGTGCCAGCAGCCCCCCCGGCCTGCCAGGGGGAGACTATGGCTACACCTTC. It is translated as CASSPPGLPGGDYGYTF. This chain connects TRBV7-9 to TRBJ1-2; 7 bases are shared with TRBD1. The trim removed 5 bases at V and 3 bases at J, leaving 15 bases unmatched. The V gene's germline CDR1 is SEHNR and CDR2 FQNEAQ (reference sequence). The CDR3 has 17 amino acids.

The chain has TRBV7-2 and TRBJ2-1; no definite D call. Trimming left V 8 bases short and J 0 bases short, with 8 bases between. This CDR3 comprises 13 residues. Germline CDR1 reads SGHTA; CDR2 reads FQGNSA. The CDR3 region is CASRYSSYNEQFF. CDR3 DNA: TGTGCCAGCCGTTATAGCTCCTACAATGAGCAGTTCTTC.

This clone has a single count. The chain has TRBV4-3 and TRBJ1-2, with D perhaps matching TRBD1 (5 bases). V lost 1 base and J lost 2, with 11 bases in between. This CDR3 region has 15 residues. The germline gives CDR1 LGHNA, CDR2 YSLEER. CDR3 DNA: TGCGCCAGCAGCCAAGTTGCGGGGGGGAACTATGGCTACACCTTC. Encoded protein: CASSQVAGGNYGYTF.

The rearrangement uses TRBV7-9 and TRBJ2-3; no reliable D call. Trimming removed 5 bases at V and 2 bases at J, with 17 bases between. Germline lookup yields CDR1 SEHNR and CDR2 FQNEAQ (reference sequence). CDR3 length equals 16 residues. CDR3 sequence: CASSQNSGSFTDTQYF. CDR3 bases: TGTGCCAGCAGCCAAAACTCCGGGTCCTTCACAGATACGCAGTATTTT.

This clone was seen only a few times. The chain has TRBV11-2 and TRBJ2-1; TRBD2 matches at 9 bases. Germline V gene data show CDR1 as SGHAT and CDR2 as FQNNGV. The CDR3 is 15 amino acids. Germline trimming cut 2 bases from V and 4 bases from J; bases unmatched to any gene: 3. The CDR3 loop is CASSLRLAGYNEQFF. Here the CDR3 DNA reads TGTGCCAGCAGCTTACGGCTAGCGGGATACAATGAGCAGTTCTTC.

The CDR3 nucleotides read TGTGCCAGCAGCTTAGCGGTCGGGGGGTCAAGTAACTATGGCTACACCTTC. The encoded protein is CASSLAVGGSSNYGYTF. V usage is TRBV7-2 and J usage is TRBJ1-2; perhaps TRBD1 as D (5 bases). CDR3 size: 17 residues. Germline V CDR1 and CDR2: SGHTA, FQGNSA. The V gene lost 0 bases and the J gene lost 1 base, with 15 bases spanning the gap.

This clone was seen only once. Written as DNA, the CDR3 is TGTGCCATTCTTCAAGACCCAGGGGGTGGCGAGCAGTACTTC. Translating gives CAILQDPGGGEQYF. The rearrangement links TRBV10-3 to TRBJ2-7; 7 nucleotides match TRBD1. After removal of 9 bases from V and 6 bases from J, the junction contained 14 bases not matched to a gene. Germline CDR1 ENHRY, CDR2 SYGVKD. CDR3 size: 14 residues.

V gene TRBV28 combines with J gene TRBJ2-7; TRBD1 aligns across 10 bases. Losses at the gene ends were 6 bases for V and 4 bases for J; bases not matched to a gene: 15. CDR1 is MDHEN, CDR2 SYDVKM, per germline. There are 17 residues in the CDR3. The CDR3 DNA is TGTGCCAGCAGCTCACCCGGGACAGGGGCCGGACCTTACGAGCAGTACTTC. Residues: CASSSPGTGAGPYEQYF. The full variable domain, with the rest looked up from reference TRBV28 and TRBJ2-7, is DVKVTQSSRYLVKRTGEKVFLECVQDMDHENMFWYRQDPGLGLRLIYFSYDVKMKEKGDIPEGYSVSREKKERFSLILESASTNQTSMYLCASSSPGTGAGPYEQYFGPGTRLTVT.

This clone is termed medium-sized. CDR3 DNA sequence: TGCGCCAGCAGCTTGGGACCGGGAGCGGAGGCGTTGGATGAAAAACTGTTTTTT. Translating gives CASSLGPGAEALDEKLFF. The chain employs TRBV5-1 and TRBJ1-4; no definite D call. Germline V CDR1 and CDR2: SGHRS, YFSETQ. This CDR3 is 18 amino acids long. V was clipped by 0 bases and J by 6 bases, with 21 bases between them. The variable domain in full, with the rest retrieved from reference TRBV5-1 and TRBJ1-4, is KAGVTQTPRYLIKTRGQQVTLSCSPISGHRSVSWYQQTPGQGLQFLFEYFSETQRNKGNFPGRFSGRQFSNSRSEMNVSTLELGDSALYLCASSLGPGAEALDEKLFFGSGTQLSVL.

V and J are TRBV6-6 and TRBJ2-7, with 12 bases lining up with TRBD1. This CDR3 is built from 16 residues. Trimming removed 7 bases from V and 6 bases from J; junction bases left unmatched: 13. In germline, CDR1 is MNHNY, CDR2 SVGAGI (reference sequence). The CDR3 reads CASTLIRDRGLSEQYF. The CDR3 DNA reads TGTGCCAGCACCTTGATCCGGGACAGGGGGCTTAGCGAGCAGTACTTC.

The genes are TRBV27 and TRBJ1-3; D not resolved. Germline CDR1 is MNHEY and CDR2 is SMNVEV (reference sequence). Trimming removed 0 bases from V and 0 bases from J, with 3 bases in between. This CDR3 comprises 14 residues. The CDR3 sequence is CASSLSSSGNTIYF. As DNA, the CDR3 is TGTGCCAGCAGTTTATCGAGCTCTGGAAACACCATATATTTT.

The genes are TRBV27 and TRBJ1-4, with D uncertain. V was shortened by 8 bases and J by 6 bases, with 19 bases between the two germline ends. Germline CDR1 reads MNHEY; CDR2 reads SMNVEV (reference sequence). The CDR3 extends over 15 amino acids. For the CDR3, the DNA is TGTGCCAGCTGCATGCTAGGTATGAGAGATGAAAAACTGTTTTTT. Translated: CASCMLGMRDEKLFF.

This clone showed up just once. The V gene is TRBV27, the J gene TRBJ1-1; 7 bases are a match to TRBD1. In germline, CDR1 is MNHEY, CDR2 SMNVEV (reference sequence). The CDR3 consists of 14 residues. V shed 4 bases and J 0 bases; nucleotides not matched to a gene: 2. CDR3 residues: CASSSGQLNTEAFF. The CDR3 coding sequence is TGTGCCAGCAGTTCGGGACAGTTGAACACTGAAGCTTTCTTT.

The chain is built from TRBV6-6 and TRBJ1-2, with 12 bases fitting TRBD1. The CDR3 spans 16 residues. The V gene end was trimmed by 5 bases and the J gene end by 2 bases; junction bases not matched to a gene: 6. Per germline, CDR1 MNHNY and CDR2 SVGAGI (reference sequence). The CDR3 nucleotides read TGTGCCAGCAGTGGGACAGGGGGCGTGGGAAACTATGGCTACACCTTC. Protein sequence: CASSGTGGVGNYGYTF.

Only a few counts were recorded for this clone. The chain has TRBV2 and TRBJ1-6, with D hard to call. The CDR3 sequence is 14 residues long. Trimming shortened V by 7 bases and J by 9 bases, and 16 bases separated the two germline ends. Germline V gene lookup returns CDR1 SNHLY and CDR2 FYNNEI. CDR3 DNA sequence: TGTGCCAGCACGCGGCAGAGGAGTAGTTCACCCCTCCACTTT. Translation: CASTRQRSSSPLHF.